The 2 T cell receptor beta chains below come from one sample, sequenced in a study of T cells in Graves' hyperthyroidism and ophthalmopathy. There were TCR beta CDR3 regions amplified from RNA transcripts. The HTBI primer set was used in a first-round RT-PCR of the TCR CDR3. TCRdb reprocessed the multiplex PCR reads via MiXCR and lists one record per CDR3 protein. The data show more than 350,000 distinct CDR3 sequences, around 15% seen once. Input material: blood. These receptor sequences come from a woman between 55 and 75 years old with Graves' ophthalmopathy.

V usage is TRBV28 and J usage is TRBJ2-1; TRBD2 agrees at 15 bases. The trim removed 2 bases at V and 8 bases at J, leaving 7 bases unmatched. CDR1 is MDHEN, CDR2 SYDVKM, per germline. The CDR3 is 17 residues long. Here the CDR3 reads CASSLPGLAGGRDEQFF. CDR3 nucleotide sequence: TGTGCCAGCAGTTTACCGGGACTAGCGGGAGGAAGGGATGAGCAGTTCTTC.

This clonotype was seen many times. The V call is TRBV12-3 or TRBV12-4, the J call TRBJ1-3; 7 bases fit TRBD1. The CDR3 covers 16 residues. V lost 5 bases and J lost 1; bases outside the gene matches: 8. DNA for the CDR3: TGTGCCAGCAGTCTCCGTGCAGGGGGGTCTGGAAACACCATATATTTT. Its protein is CASSLRAGGSGNTIYF.